This T cell receptor (beta chain) stems from a study of T cell repertoires in cytomegalovirus infection. As for this clonotype: Its specificity is unknown.

Germline assignment: CDR1 SNHLY and CDR2 FYNNEI. The CDR3 sequence is 15 residues long. Germline trimming cut 4 bases from V and 5 bases from J; bases unmatched to any gene: 8. TCRdb redid the calling of the reads with MiXCR, one entry per CDR3 protein. This table holds approximately 110,000 distinct CDR3 sequences, around 30% found once. The chain has TRBV2 and TRBJ1-5, with TRBD1 matching 7 bases. Sequencing used CD8+ T cells from cultured PBMCs, obtained from culture after CMV antigen stimulation. This clonotype was sampled from a human donor in good health (CMV status not recorded). Some clones in this sample may be carry-over from other donors' samples. The CDR3 DNA sequence: TGTGCCAGCAGTGCGTGGACAGGTCCCTATCAGCCCCAGCATTTT. This codes for CASSAWTGPYQPQHF.